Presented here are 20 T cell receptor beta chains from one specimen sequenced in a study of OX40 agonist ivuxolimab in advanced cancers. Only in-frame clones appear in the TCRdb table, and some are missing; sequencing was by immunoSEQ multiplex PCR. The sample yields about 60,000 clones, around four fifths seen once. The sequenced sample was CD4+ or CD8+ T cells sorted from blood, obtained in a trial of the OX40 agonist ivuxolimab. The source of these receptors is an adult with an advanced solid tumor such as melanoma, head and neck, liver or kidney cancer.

This chain's CDR3 is CASSKGGRGGRKNTIYF. In nucleotides, the CDR3 is TGTGCCAGCAGCAAAGGAGGTAGAGGGGGTCGAAAAAACACCATATATTTT. The rearrangement links TRBV21-1 to TRBJ1-3; TRBD1 reflects the table's D call only, with no check against the DNA. TRBV21-1 is an annotated pseudogene. This CDR3 spans 17 amino acids.

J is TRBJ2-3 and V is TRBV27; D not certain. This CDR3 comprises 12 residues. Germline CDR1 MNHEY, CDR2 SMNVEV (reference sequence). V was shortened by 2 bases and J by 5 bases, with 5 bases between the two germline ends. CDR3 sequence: CASSLRVDTQYF. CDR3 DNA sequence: TGTGCCAGCAGTTTAAGAGTAGATACGCAGTATTTT.

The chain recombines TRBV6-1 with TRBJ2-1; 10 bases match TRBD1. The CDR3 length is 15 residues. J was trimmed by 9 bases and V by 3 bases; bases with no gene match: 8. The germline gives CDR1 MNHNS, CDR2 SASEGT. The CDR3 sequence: CASSDRDRGSGEQFF. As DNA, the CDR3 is TGTGCCAGCAGTGATCGGGACAGGGGTTCTGGTGAGCAGTTCTTC.

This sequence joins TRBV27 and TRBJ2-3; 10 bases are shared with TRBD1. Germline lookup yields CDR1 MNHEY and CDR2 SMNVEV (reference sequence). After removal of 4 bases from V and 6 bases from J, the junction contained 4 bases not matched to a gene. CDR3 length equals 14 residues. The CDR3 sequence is CASSWTGGRDTQYF. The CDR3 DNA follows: TGTGCCAGCAGTTGGACAGGGGGTCGGGATACGCAGTATTTT.

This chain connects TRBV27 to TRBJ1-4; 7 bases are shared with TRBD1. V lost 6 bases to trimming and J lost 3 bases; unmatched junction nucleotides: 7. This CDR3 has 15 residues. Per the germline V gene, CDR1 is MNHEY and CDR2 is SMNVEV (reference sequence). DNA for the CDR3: TGTGCCAGCAGAGACAGGGCTGGGGCTAATGAAAAACTGTTTTTT. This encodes CASRDRAGANEKLFF.

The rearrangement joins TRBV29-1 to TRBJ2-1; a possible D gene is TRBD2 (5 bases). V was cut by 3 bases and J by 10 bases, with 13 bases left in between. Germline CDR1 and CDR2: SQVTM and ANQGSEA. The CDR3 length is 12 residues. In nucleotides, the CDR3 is TGCAGCGTTGATGAACTAGATGGAGAGCAGTTCTTC. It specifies CSVDELDGEQFF.

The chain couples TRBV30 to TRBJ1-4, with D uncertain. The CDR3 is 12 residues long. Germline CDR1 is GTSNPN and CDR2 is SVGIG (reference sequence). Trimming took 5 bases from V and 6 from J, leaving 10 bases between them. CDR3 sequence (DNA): TGTGCCTGGCTCATGGACCATGAAAAACTGTTTTTT. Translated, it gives CAWLMDHEKLFF.

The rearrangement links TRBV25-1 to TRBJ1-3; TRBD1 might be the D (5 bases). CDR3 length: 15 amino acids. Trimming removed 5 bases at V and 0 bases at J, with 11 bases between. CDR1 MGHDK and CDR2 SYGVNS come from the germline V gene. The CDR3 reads CASSRDSFSGNTIYF. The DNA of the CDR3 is TGTGCCAGCAGTCGGGACTCTTTCTCTGGAAACACCATATATTTT.

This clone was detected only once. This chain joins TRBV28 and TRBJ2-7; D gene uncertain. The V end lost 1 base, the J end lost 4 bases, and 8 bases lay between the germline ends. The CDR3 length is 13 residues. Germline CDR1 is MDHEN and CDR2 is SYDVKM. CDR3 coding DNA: TGTGCCAGCAGTTTATTCGGGCGGTACGAGCAGTACTTC. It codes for CASSLFGRYEQYF.

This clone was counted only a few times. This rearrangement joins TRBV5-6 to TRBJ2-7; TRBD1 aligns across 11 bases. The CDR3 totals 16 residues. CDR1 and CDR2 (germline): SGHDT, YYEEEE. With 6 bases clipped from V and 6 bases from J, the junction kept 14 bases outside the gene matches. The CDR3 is CASTPLGPGTGGEQYF. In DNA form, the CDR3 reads TGTGCCAGCACCCCCCTAGGCCCCGGGACAGGGGGCGAGCAGTACTTC. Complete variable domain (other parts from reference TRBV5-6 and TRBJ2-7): DAGVTQSPTHLIKTRGQQVTLRCSPKSGHDTVSWYQQALGQGPQFIFQYYEEEERQRGNFPDRFSGHQFPNYSSELNVNALLLGDSALYLCASTPLGPGTGGEQYFGPGTRLTVT.

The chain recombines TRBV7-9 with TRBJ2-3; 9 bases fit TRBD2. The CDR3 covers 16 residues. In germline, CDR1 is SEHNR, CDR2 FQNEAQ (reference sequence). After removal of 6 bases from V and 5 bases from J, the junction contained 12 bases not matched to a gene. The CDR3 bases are TGTGCCAGCAGTTCATTAAAGGTAGCGGGAGTAGATACGCAGTATTTT. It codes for CASSSLKVAGVDTQYF.

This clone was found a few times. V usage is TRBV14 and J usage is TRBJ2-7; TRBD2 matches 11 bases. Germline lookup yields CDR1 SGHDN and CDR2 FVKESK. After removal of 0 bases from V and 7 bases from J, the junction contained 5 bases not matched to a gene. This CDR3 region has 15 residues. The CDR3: CASSQDLLAGGEQYF. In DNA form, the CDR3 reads TGTGCCAGCAGCCAAGACCTTCTAGCGGGAGGTGAGCAGTACTTC.

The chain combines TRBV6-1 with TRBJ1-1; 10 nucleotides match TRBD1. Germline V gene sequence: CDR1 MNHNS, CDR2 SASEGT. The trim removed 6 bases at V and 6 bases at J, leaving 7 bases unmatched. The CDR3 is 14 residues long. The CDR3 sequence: CASRGQGSVAEAFF. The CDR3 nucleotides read TGTGCCAGCAGGGGACAGGGGTCGGTCGCTGAAGCTTTCTTT.

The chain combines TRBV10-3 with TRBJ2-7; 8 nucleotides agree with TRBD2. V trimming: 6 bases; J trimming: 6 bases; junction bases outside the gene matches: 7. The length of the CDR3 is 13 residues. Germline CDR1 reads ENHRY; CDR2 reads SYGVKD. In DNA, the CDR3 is TGTGCCATCAGGACGGGGGGGGTGATCGAGCAGTACTTC. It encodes CAIRTGGVIEQYF.

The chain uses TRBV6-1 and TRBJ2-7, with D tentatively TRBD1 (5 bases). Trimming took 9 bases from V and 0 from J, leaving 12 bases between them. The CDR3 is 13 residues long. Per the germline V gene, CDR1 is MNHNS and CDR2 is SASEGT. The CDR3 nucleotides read TGTGCCAGTAAGACAGCCAGCTCCTACGAGCAGTACTTC. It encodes CASKTASSYEQYF.

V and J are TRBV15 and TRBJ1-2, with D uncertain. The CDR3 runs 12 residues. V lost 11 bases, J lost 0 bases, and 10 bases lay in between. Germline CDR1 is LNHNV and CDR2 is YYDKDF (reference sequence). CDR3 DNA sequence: TGTGCCTCCTGGGGAGCTAACTATGGCTACACCTTC. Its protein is CASWGANYGYTF. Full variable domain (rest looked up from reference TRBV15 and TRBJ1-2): DAMVIQNPRYQVTQFGKPVTLSCSQTLNHNVMYWYQQKSSQAPKLLFHYYDKDFNNEADTPDNFQSRRPNTSFCFLDIRSPGLGDTAMYLCASWGANYGYTFGSGTRLTVV.

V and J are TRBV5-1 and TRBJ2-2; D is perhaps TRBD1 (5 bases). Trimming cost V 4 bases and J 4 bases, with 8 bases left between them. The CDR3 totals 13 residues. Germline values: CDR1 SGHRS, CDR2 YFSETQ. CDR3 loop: CASSVDSTGELFF. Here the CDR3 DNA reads TGCGCCAGCAGCGTCGACAGCACCGGGGAGCTGTTTTTT.

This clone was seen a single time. CDR3 region: CASSDIGTGGWEETQYF. The CDR3 nucleotides are TGTGCCAGCAGTGACATAGGGACAGGGGGCTGGGAGGAGACCCAGTACTTC. The V call is TRBV6-4, the J call TRBJ2-5, with TRBD1 matching over 12 bases. This CDR3 has 17 residues. Per germline, CDR1 MRHNA and CDR2 SNTAGT. V lost 2 bases and J lost 5; bases outside the gene matches: 9.

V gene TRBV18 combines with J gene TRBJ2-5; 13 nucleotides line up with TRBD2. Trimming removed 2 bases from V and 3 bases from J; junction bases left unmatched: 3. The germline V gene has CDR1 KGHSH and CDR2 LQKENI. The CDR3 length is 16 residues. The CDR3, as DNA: TGTGCCAGCTCACCAAGGACTAGCGGGAGTGAAGAGACCCAGTACTTC. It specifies CASSPRTSGSEETQYF.

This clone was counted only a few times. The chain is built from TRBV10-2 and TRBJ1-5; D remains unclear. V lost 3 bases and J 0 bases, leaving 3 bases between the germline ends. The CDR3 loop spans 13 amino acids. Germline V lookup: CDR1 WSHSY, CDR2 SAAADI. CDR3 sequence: CASSDRSNQPQHF. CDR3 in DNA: TGCGCCAGCAGTGACCGTAGCAATCAGCCCCAGCATTTT.